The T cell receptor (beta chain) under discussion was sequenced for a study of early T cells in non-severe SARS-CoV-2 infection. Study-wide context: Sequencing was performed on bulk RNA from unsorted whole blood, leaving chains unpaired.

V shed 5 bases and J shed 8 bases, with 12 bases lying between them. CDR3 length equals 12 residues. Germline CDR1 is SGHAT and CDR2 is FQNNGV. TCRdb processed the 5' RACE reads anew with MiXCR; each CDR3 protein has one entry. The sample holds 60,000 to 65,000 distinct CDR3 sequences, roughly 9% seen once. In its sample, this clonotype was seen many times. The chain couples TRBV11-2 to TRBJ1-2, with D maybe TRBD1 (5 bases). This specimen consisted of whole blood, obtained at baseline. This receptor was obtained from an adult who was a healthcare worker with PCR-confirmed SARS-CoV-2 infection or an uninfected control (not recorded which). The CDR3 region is CASSPSGDGYTF. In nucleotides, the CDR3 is TGTGCCAGCAGCCCCAGTGGGGACGGCTACACCTTC.